One and the same sample provided the 23 T cell receptor beta chains below, sequenced in a study of human T cells and chemical hapten exposure. MiXCR, applied by TCRdb to the RACE reads, yields one record per CDR3 protein. Of around 340,000 distinct CDR3 sequences in the sample, approximately 6.9% were seen once. Noted time point: patch test 1, 2 weeks after DPC sensitization. Described treatment: therapeutic diphenylcyclopropenone sensitization with weekly scalp DPC. Sample: whole blood, taken in connection with sensitization to the hapten diphenylcyclopropenone (DPC). All receptors derive from a woman aged 18-30 years with alopecia areata. Some clones in this sample may be carry-over from other donors' samples.

The sample holds many counts of this clonotype. This sequence joins TRBV6-5 and TRBJ2-2; 9 bases match TRBD2. The length of the CDR3 is 16 residues. V trimming: 4 bases; J trimming: 3 bases; junction bases outside the gene matches: 6. Germline CDR1 and CDR2: MNHEY and SVGAGI. The CDR3 nucleotides are TGTGCCAGCAGTTCATCGGGACTAGCTCACACCGGGGAGCTGTTTTTT. Translated: CASSSSGLAHTGELFF.

In its sample, this clonotype was seen many times. The chain combines TRBV6-2 or TRBV6-3 with TRBJ2-3; 9 bases line up with TRBD2. CDR3 length equals 15 residues. Germline V gene sequence: CDR1 MNHEY, CDR2 SVGEGT. Trimming took 5 bases from V and 5 from J; bases not matched to a gene: 8. CDR3 amino acids: CASSKSGGREDTQYF. CDR3 nucleotide sequence: TGTGCCAGCAGTAAAAGCGGGGGGCGGGAAGATACGCAGTATTTT.

This clonotype turned up a few times. J is TRBJ1-2 and V is TRBV5-6; D ambiguous. V was cut by 1 base and J by 9 bases, with 7 bases left in between. The CDR3 totals 11 residues. Germline lookup yields CDR1 SGHDT and CDR2 YYEEEE. CDR3 coding DNA: TGTGCCAGCAGCTTGACTTGGAGCTACACCTTC. Amino acids: CASSLTWSYTF.

This clonotype was seen ten or more times. The chain has TRBV13 and TRBJ2-1, with 8 bases identical to TRBD2. J lost 2 bases, V lost 6 bases, and 6 bases had no gene match. The CDR3 extends over 15 amino acids. Germline CDR1 reads PRHDT; CDR2 reads FYEKMQ (reference sequence). The CDR3 sequence: CASRPTGGPYNEQFF. As DNA, the CDR3 is TGTGCCAGCAGACCGACGGGGGGGCCCTACAATGAGCAGTTCTTC.

The rearrangement joins TRBV12-3 or TRBV12-4 to TRBJ1-1, with D possibly matching TRBD1 (6 bases). The CDR3 contains 14 residues. The germline V and J ends were trimmed by 8 bases and 4 bases, with 17 bases remaining between them. The CDR3, as DNA: TGTGCCAGCGGCCGAGACAGGACGATCACTGAAGCTTTCTTT. Protein sequence: CASGRDRTITEAFF.

Here the CDR3 reads CSAGDSWGSDTQYF. The CDR3 DNA reads as TGCAGTGCTGGGGACTCATGGGGGTCAGATACGCAGTATTTT. The chain recombines TRBV20-1 with TRBJ2-3; the D gene is possibly TRBD2 (6 bases). Germline V gene data show CDR1 as DFQATT and CDR2 as SNEGSKA (reference sequence). Trimming took off 5 bases at V and 4 bases at J, with 16 bases between the two ends. This CDR3 is 14 amino acids long.

This rearrangement joins TRBV27 to TRBJ2-2, with 9 bases fitting TRBD1. J gave up 4 bases and V 6 bases, and 3 bases lay outside the gene matches. This CDR3 comprises 14 residues. Germline CDR1 reads MNHEY; CDR2 reads SMNVEV (reference sequence). The CDR3 here is CASRDRGPTGELFF. The CDR3 coding sequence is TGTGCCAGCAGGGACAGGGGCCCCACCGGGGAGCTGTTTTTT.

This clonotype was detected many times. The CDR3 nucleotides are TGTGCCAGCAGTGACGGAGACCACACCGGGGAGCTGTTTTTT. It is translated as CASSDGDHTGELFF. The V and J genes are TRBV6-4 and TRBJ2-2, with unresolved D. The V end lost 2 bases, the J end lost 3 bases, and 7 bases lay between the germline ends. This CDR3 has 14 residues. Germline CDR1 MRHNA, CDR2 SNTAGT.

The V and J genes are TRBV7-9 and TRBJ1-1; D not certain. CDR1 and CDR2 from the germline V gene are SEHNR and FQNEAQ (reference sequence). The CDR3 sequence is 13 residues long. Trimming removed 5 bases from V and 0 bases from J, with 7 bases in between. CDR3 coding DNA: TGTGCCAGCAGCCCCAGCCTGAACACTGAAGCTTTCTTT. Protein: CASSPSLNTEAFF. The entire variable domain, with the rest obtained from reference TRBV7-9 and TRBJ1-1, is as follows: DTGVSQNPRHKITKRGQNVTFRCDPISEHNRLYWYRQTLGQGPEFLTYFQNEAQLEKSRLLSDRFSAERPKGSFSTLEIQRTEQGDSAMYLCASSPSLNTEAFFGQGTRLTVV.

V is TRBV7-2 and J is TRBJ2-3; maybe TRBD2 (7 bases). Trimming stripped 1 base from V and 6 bases from J, with 17 bases between. The CDR3 length is 16 residues. Germline V gene lookup returns CDR1 SGHTA and CDR2 FQGNSA. In nucleotides, the CDR3 is TGTGCCAGCAGCTTAGTTTCTCGCGGGGGCCGGGATACGCAGTATTTT. Translated, it gives CASSLVSRGGRDTQYF. Full variable domain (missing parts from reference TRBV7-2 and TRBJ2-3): GAGVSQSPSNKVTEKGKDVELRCDPISGHTALYWYRQSLGQGLEFLIYFQGNSAPDKSGLPSDRFSAERTGGSVSTLTIQRTQQEDSAVYLCASSLVSRGGRDTQYFGPGTRLTVL.

The rearrangement uses TRBV25-1 and TRBJ2-5, with D perhaps matching TRBD1 (6 bases). Germline CDR1 reads MGHDK; CDR2 reads SYGVNS. With 6 bases removed from V and 1 base from J, the gap between germline ends came to 12 bases. The CDR3 loop spans 14 amino acids. Written as DNA, the CDR3 is TGTGCCAGCAGCCGGGACACAGGCCAAGAGACCCAGTACTTC. It encodes CASSRDTGQETQYF.

This clonotype was detected a few times. The J gene is TRBJ2-7, the V gene TRBV7-9, with 10 positions matching TRBD1. The CDR3 contains 14 residues. The J segment lost 3 bases and the V segment lost 5 bases, leaving 4 bases of the junction unmatched. The germline CDR1 and CDR2 sequences are SEHNR and FQNEAQ (reference sequence). The CDR3 spells CASSLWDRGYEQYF. DNA for the CDR3: TGTGCCAGCAGCCTATGGGACAGGGGCTACGAGCAGTACTTC.

At least ten counts were recorded for this clonotype. This rearrangement joins TRBV2 to TRBJ1-1; the D gene is possibly TRBD1 (5 bases). The CDR3 length is 15 residues. Per the germline V gene, CDR1 is SNHLY and CDR2 is FYNNEI. Trimming took off 6 bases at V and 4 bases at J, with 18 bases between the two ends. CDR3 region: CASSEIQAVGTEAFF. The CDR3 DNA is TGTGCCAGCAGCGAGATACAGGCGGTGGGCACTGAAGCTTTCTTT.

This clonotype was observed a few times. The chain employs TRBV23-1 and TRBJ2-3; 9 bases fit TRBD2. TRBV23-1 is filed as an ORF, its function uncertain. V trimming: 6 bases; J trimming: 1 base; junction bases outside the gene matches: 8. CDR3 length: 16 amino acids. CDR3: CASSRSGGRGTDTQYF. The CDR3 nucleotides read TGCGCCAGCAGCCGCAGCGGGGGGCGCGGCACAGATACGCAGTATTTT.

The chain combines TRBV7-9 with TRBJ2-1, with D hard to call. This CDR3 contains 13 residues. V dropped 5 bases and J dropped 7 bases, with 12 bases sitting between them. Germline V gene lookup returns CDR1 SEHNR and CDR2 FQNEAQ (reference sequence). The chain's CDR3 is CASSLRVENEQFF. As DNA, the CDR3 is TGTGCCAGCAGCCTCCGGGTAGAGAATGAGCAGTTCTTC. The full variable domain, rest sourced from reference TRBV7-9 and TRBJ2-1, is DTGVSQNPRHKITKRGQNVTFRCDPISEHNRLYWYRQTLGQGPEFLTYFQNEAQLEKSRLLSDRFSAERPKGSFSTLEIQRTEQGDSAMYLCASSLRVENEQFFGPGTRLTVL.

For the CDR3, the DNA is TGTGCCAGCAGCTTAGGGACTAGCGGGTACAGCACAGATACGCAGTATTTT. Its protein product is CASSLGTSGYSTDTQYF. The rearrangement links TRBV7-9 to TRBJ2-3; 11 bases agree with TRBD2. Germline loops: CDR1 SEHNR, CDR2 FQNEAQ (reference sequence). The V and J ends lost 1 base and 0 bases, in that order; junction bases with no gene match: 3. This CDR3 comprises 17 residues.

This clonotype has only a few counts. The V gene is TRBV4-2, the J gene TRBJ1-2; unclear D gene. CDR1 is LGHNA, CDR2 YNFKEQ, per germline. This CDR3 contains 16 residues. Trimming cost V 0 bases and J 2 bases, with 13 bases left between them. The DNA for the CDR3 is TGTGCCAGCAGCCAAGATCTGCCAGGAGTCAACTATGGCTACACCTTC. Translating gives CASSQDLPGVNYGYTF.

In this sample, this clonotype turned up a few times. V and J are TRBV28 and TRBJ2-3; no reliable D call. Germline-derived CDR1 and CDR2 are MDHEN and SYDVKM. This CDR3 region has 14 residues. Trimming stripped 2 bases from V and 2 bases from J, with 8 bases between. CDR3 in DNA: TGTGCCAGCAGTTTAGCTAAAATCACAGATACGCAGTATTTT. As protein: CASSLAKITDTQYF.

This clonotype was recorded at least ten times. This sequence joins TRBV6-2 or TRBV6-3 and TRBJ2-3; maybe TRBD2 (5 bases). In germline, CDR1 is MNHEY, CDR2 SVGEGT. V was shortened by 3 bases and J by 8 bases, with 12 bases between the two germline ends. The CDR3 covers 13 residues. CDR3 nucleotides: TGTGCCAGCAGTTATTGGGCCGAGGGTACGCAGTATTTT. Translation: CASSYWAEGTQYF.

Comments on this clonotype: A much larger clone sits a single nucleotide away, making a read error possible. This chain uses TRBV7-3 with TRBJ2-3; D is perhaps TRBD1 (6 bases). CDR1 SGHTA and CDR2 FQGTGA come from the germline V gene. CDR3 length equals 14 residues. CDR3 nucleotides: TGTGCCAGCAGCTCCTGGACAGCCTCAGATTCGCAGTATTTT. Translating it yields CASSSWTASDSQYF.

This clonotype has a count of ten or more. The chain combines TRBV29-1 with TRBJ2-1, with D unclear. V was clipped by 3 bases and J by 9 bases, with 9 bases between them. Germline CDR1 and CDR2: SQVTM and ANQGSEA. This CDR3 has 11 residues. CDR3 sequence: CSVEFVSEQFF. The CDR3 DNA sequence: TGCAGCGTTGAGTTCGTCAGTGAGCAGTTCTTC.

The chain combines TRBV5-1 with TRBJ2-5; 8 bases line up with TRBD1. The trim removed 7 bases at V and 0 bases at J, leaving 5 bases unmatched. This CDR3 contains 14 residues. CDR1 SGHRS and CDR2 YFSETQ come from the germline V gene. In DNA form, the CDR3 reads TGCGCCAGCTTCCGGGACAGGTACCAAGAGACCCAGTACTTC. Amino acids: CASFRDRYQETQYF.

This clonotype came up a few times. The V call is TRBV7-3, the J call TRBJ1-1; unclear D gene. The length of the CDR3 is 13 residues. Trimming left V 5 bases short and J 4 bases short, with 11 bases between. Germline CDR1 SGHTA, CDR2 FQGTGA. The CDR3 DNA reads TGTGCCAGCAGCACTTTCCGGGGCACTGAAGCTTTCTTT. Amino acids: CASSTFRGTEAFF. The complete variable domain, with remaining parts taken from reference TRBV7-3 and TRBJ1-1, reads GAGVSQTPSNKVTEKGKYVELRCDPISGHTALYWYRQSLGQGPEFLIYFQGTGAADDSGLPNDRFFAVRPEGSVSTLKIQRTERGDSAVYLCASSTFRGTEAFFGQGTRLTVV.